These 24 T cell receptor beta chains came from one sample sequenced in a study of human T cells and chemical hapten exposure. TCRdb fed the RACE reads into MiXCR, producing one record per CDR3 protein. The sample contains approximately 96,000 distinct CDR3 sequences, 9.3% of which appear only once. Time point noted: patch test 2, 6 weeks after DPC sensitization. Treatment given: therapeutic diphenylcyclopropenone sensitization with weekly scalp DPC. The sequencing here drew on whole blood, taken in connection with sensitization to the hapten diphenylcyclopropenone (DPC). These receptors were taken from a woman aged 40 to 50 with alopecia areata. Some clones in this sample may be carry-over from other donors' samples.

The table lists this clonotype with a few counts. This chain joins TRBV7-6 and TRBJ1-2, with 8 bases aligning to TRBD1. The germline CDR1 and CDR2 sequences are SGHVS and FNYEAQ. The CDR3 sequence is 18 residues long. V lost 5 bases to trimming and J lost 3 bases; unmatched junction nucleotides: 17. CDR3 in amino acids: CASSPSFGQGSPYYGYTF. DNA of the CDR3: TGTGCCAGCAGCCCAAGCTTCGGACAGGGAAGCCCCTACTATGGCTACACCTTC.

This clonotype was observed a handful of times. J is TRBJ2-1 and V is TRBV7-2; perhaps D is TRBD1 or TRBD2 (5 bases each). The CDR3 contains 16 residues. Trimming shortened V by 0 bases and J by 8 bases, and 17 bases separated the two germline ends. Germline lookup yields CDR1 SGHTA and CDR2 FQGNSA. CDR3 DNA sequence: TGTGCCAGCAGCTTAGCCGCCGGGACCCACGGGGATGAGCAGTTCTTC. Its protein product is CASSLAAGTHGDEQFF.

As concerns this clonotype: A much bigger clone sits one base away, suggesting this may be a read error. This rearrangement joins TRBV18 to TRBJ2-5, with 7 bases aligning to TRBD1. The CDR3 sequence is 14 residues long. With V trimmed by 3 bases and J by 5 bases, 6 bases remained unmatched. In germline, CDR1 is KGHSH, CDR2 LQKENI. The CDR3 spells CASSPLDRAETQYF. CDR3 nucleotide sequence: TGTGCCAGCTCACCTCTCGACAGGGCCGAGACCCAGTACTTC. Full variable domain (rest looked up from reference TRBV18 and TRBJ2-5): NAGVMQNPRHLVRRRGQEARLRCSPMKGHSHVYWYRQLPEEGLKFMVYLQKENIIDESGMPKERFSAEFPKEGPSILRIQQVVRGDSAAYFCASSPLDRAETQYFGPGTRLLVL.

This clonotype turned up a few times. The V gene is TRBV6-2 or TRBV6-3, the J gene TRBJ2-3, with D unresolved. Germline-derived CDR1 and CDR2 are MNHEY and SVGEGT. CDR3 size: 14 residues. V was shortened by 2 bases and J by 2 bases, with 8 bases between the two germline ends. In nucleotides, the CDR3 is TGTGCCAGCAGTTACCCCCGGAACACAGATACGCAGTATTTT. Its translation: CASSYPRNTDTQYF.

This clonotype was counted ten times or more. J is TRBJ1-2 and V is TRBV23-1; perhaps TRBD1 as D (5 bases). TRBV23-1 is an open reading frame whose function is uncertain. This CDR3 is 16 amino acids long. V was trimmed by 0 bases and J by 4 bases, leaving 15 bases between them. CDR3 DNA sequence: TGCGCCAGCAGTCAATCGAGGGCAGGGCTCGGCTATGGCTACACCTTC. Protein: CASSQSRAGLGYGYTF.

Only a few counts were recorded for this clonotype. The chain is built from TRBV10-3 and TRBJ1-1; 7 nucleotides align to TRBD1. Germline CDR1 and CDR2: ENHRY and SYGVKD. The trim removed 10 bases at V and 1 base at J, leaving 6 bases unmatched. The CDR3 is 13 residues long. DNA for the CDR3: TGTGCCACCACCGGGACAGAGAACACTGAAGCTTTCTTT. It yields the protein CATTGTENTEAFF.

The sample holds many counts of this clonotype. This CDR3 is CASSAGTARQETQYF. The CDR3 DNA is TGCGCCAGCAGCGCGGGGACAGCCCGGCAAGAGACCCAGTACTTC. This rearrangement joins TRBV5-1 to TRBJ2-5; D is perhaps TRBD1 (7 bases). The length of the CDR3 is 15 residues. Trimming left V 4 bases short and J 2 bases short, with 15 bases between. The germline V gene encodes CDR1 SGHRS and CDR2 YFSETQ.

The chain joins TRBV7-2 to TRBJ2-3; a weak D match, TRBD1 (6 bases). The V end lost 1 base, the J end lost 0 bases, and 17 bases lay between the germline ends. The CDR3 covers 18 residues. Per germline, CDR1 SGHTA and CDR2 FQGNSA. The CDR3 sequence is CASSLGILPGTSTDTQYF. CDR3 in DNA: TGTGCCAGCAGCTTAGGGATTCTCCCAGGGACAAGCACAGATACGCAGTATTTT. The full variable domain, completed using reference TRBV7-2 and TRBJ2-3, is GAGVSQSPSNKVTEKGKDVELRCDPISGHTALYWYRQSLGQGLEFLIYFQGNSAPDKSGLPSDRFSAERTGGSVSTLTIQRTQQEDSAVYLCASSLGILPGTSTDTQYFGPGTRLTVL.

This clonotype has more than one count but fewer than ten. This chain uses TRBV12-3 or TRBV12-4 with TRBJ1-1; D perhaps matches TRBD1 (6 bases). This CDR3 region has 13 residues. Between the trimmed V and J ends, which lost 8 bases and 1 base, there was a span of 11 bases. CDR3 DNA sequence: TGTGCCAGCTGTGGGGGGCGGAACACTGAAGCTTTCTTT. This gives the protein CASCGGRNTEAFF.

This clonotype was detected ten times or more. The genes are TRBV29-1 and TRBJ2-1; D gene ambiguous. There are 11 residues in the CDR3. Trimming stripped 6 bases from V and 3 bases from J, with 6 bases between. Germline CDR1 SQVTM, CDR2 ANQGSEA. The CDR3, as DNA: TGCAGCGTCCTCCTCTACAATGAGCAGTTCTTC. Translating it yields CSVLLYNEQFF.

This clonotype was detected ten times or more. The J gene is TRBJ2-7, the V gene TRBV29-1; D is unclear. This CDR3 has 11 amino acids. Per germline, CDR1 SQVTM and CDR2 ANQGSEA. V was trimmed by 5 bases and J by 2 bases, leaving 7 bases between them. This chain's CDR3 is CSVPETYEQYF. CDR3 nucleotide sequence: TGCAGCGTTCCAGAAACCTACGAGCAGTACTTC.

In this sample, this clonotype turned up many times. V is TRBV20-1 and J is TRBJ1-2; the match to TRBD1 covers 8 bases. The CDR3 length is 12 residues. Per germline, CDR1 DFQATT and CDR2 SNEGSKA (reference sequence). The ends lost 6 bases at V and 10 bases at J; junction bases unmatched: 10. Here the CDR3 reads CSATTGQGDYTF. The DNA of the CDR3 is TGCAGTGCGACCACCGGACAGGGCGACTACACCTTC.

This clonotype has just a few counts. This chain links TRBV7-9 with TRBJ2-3; 7 bases match TRBD2. This CDR3 contains 15 residues. V shed 6 bases, J shed 0 bases, and the junction held 6 bases outside the gene matches. Germline values: CDR1 SEHNR, CDR2 FQNEAQ (reference sequence). This chain's CDR3 is CASSSQRGSTDTQYF. CDR3 nucleotide sequence: TGTGCCAGCAGTTCGCAGCGGGGTAGCACAGATACGCAGTATTTT.

The chain couples TRBV15 to TRBJ1-1, with D possibly TRBD1 on 5 matching bases. The CDR3 consists of 16 residues. Trimming stripped 1 base from V and 3 bases from J, with 15 bases between. Looked up from germline, CDR1 is LNHNV and CDR2 is YYDKDF (reference sequence). CDR3 sequence: CATSRALWGGDTEAFF. CDR3 nucleotides: TGTGCCACCAGCAGAGCTCTTTGGGGGGGAGACACTGAAGCTTTCTTT.

This clonotype occurred a few times. The J gene is TRBJ2-6, the V gene TRBV11-3; 7 bases align to TRBD1. The CDR3 totals 16 residues. Trimming at V came to 5 bases and at J to 0 bases, leaving 4 bases not matched to a gene. CDR1 is SGHNT, CDR2 YENEEA, per germline. CDR3 amino acids: CASSGTASSGANVLTF. The CDR3 DNA reads as TGTGCCAGCAGCGGGACAGCGAGCTCTGGGGCCAACGTCCTGACTTTC.

The sample holds many counts of this clonotype. The V gene is TRBV14, the J gene TRBJ1-2; unclear D gene. V shed 2 bases and J shed 8 bases, with 12 bases lying between them. CDR1 and CDR2 (germline): SGHDN, FVKESK. The CDR3 loop spans 13 amino acids. The CDR3 sequence: CASSQFTLYGYTF. The CDR3 bases are TGTGCCAGCAGCCAATTTACCCTATACGGCTACACCTTC.

This clonotype was picked up a small number of times. J is TRBJ2-5 and V is TRBV12-3 or TRBV12-4; D is uncertain. Trimming stripped 4 bases from V and 3 bases from J, with 12 bases between. This CDR3 spans 14 amino acids. The CDR3 DNA follows: TGTGCCAGCAGTTCATCCCCCGTTGAAGAGACCCAGTACTTC. Residues: CASSSSPVEETQYF.

This clonotype has only a few counts. The V and J genes are TRBV5-1 and TRBJ2-5; 11 bases are shared with TRBD2. The V segment lost 5 bases and the J segment 4 bases; nucleotides outside the gene matches: 13. Germline loops: CDR1 SGHRS, CDR2 YFSETQ. This CDR3 spans 17 amino acids. CDR3 sequence (DNA): TGCGCCAGCAGTCAGAATGCCCTAGCGGGAGGAGGAGAGACCCAGTACTTC. Amino acid sequence: CASSQNALAGGGETQYF.

Ten or more counts support this clonotype. The V gene is TRBV14, the J gene TRBJ2-1, with TRBD2 identical over 7 bases. Per germline, CDR1 SGHDN and CDR2 FVKESK. This CDR3 is 17 amino acids long. Trimming at V came to 3 bases and at J to 8 bases, leaving 16 bases not matched to a gene. CDR3 sequence: CASSHDLSAGVQDEQFF. As DNA, the CDR3 is TGTGCCAGCAGCCATGACCTCTCCGCGGGAGTACAGGATGAGCAGTTCTTC.

This clonotype was counted at least ten times. This chain joins TRBV6-2 or TRBV6-3 and TRBJ2-7; D may be TRBD2 (5 bases). Per germline, CDR1 MNHEY and CDR2 SVGEGT. The CDR3 sequence is 16 residues long. V was clipped by 4 bases and J by 1 base, with 17 bases between them. CDR3: CASSSPGLPRSYEQYF. The CDR3 DNA follows: TGTGCCAGCAGTTCCCCAGGACTTCCGCGTTCCTACGAGCAGTACTTC.

This clonotype was seen a handful of times. As DNA, the CDR3 is TGTGCCAGCAGTGGACCTGCCGGTAGGGCCAAAAACATTCAGTACTTC. Residues: CASSGPAGRAKNIQYF. The rearrangement links TRBV2 to TRBJ2-4; D is uncertain. This CDR3 is 16 amino acids long. CDR1 and CDR2 (germline): SNHLY, FYNNEI. V shed 4 bases and J shed 1 base, with 14 bases lying between them.

The table lists this clonotype with many counts. The chain has TRBV4-2 and TRBJ1-5; 7 bases are a match to TRBD1. The CDR3 sequence is 14 residues long. In germline, CDR1 is LGHNA, CDR2 YNFKEQ. Trimming took 4 bases from V and 7 from J; bases not matched to a gene: 7. The CDR3 coding sequence is TGTGCCAGCAGCCTAGGCGAAGGGGGCCAGCCCCAGCATTTT. Amino acid sequence: CASSLGEGGQPQHF.

This clonotype was seen only a few times. The chain combines TRBV3-1 with TRBJ2-7, with D perhaps TRBD2 (6 bases). Germline CDR1 LGHDT, CDR2 YNNKEL (reference sequence). The CDR3 runs to 12 residues. V gave up 1 base and J gave up 7 bases, with 8 bases separating them. The CDR3 protein is CASSQGRGEQYF. The CDR3 bases are TGTGCCAGCAGCCAAGGACGGGGGGAGCAGTACTTC.

This clonotype was counted at least ten times. This chain connects TRBV2 to TRBJ2-2, with TRBD2 as a possible D gene (5 bases). Germline V gene data show CDR1 as SNHLY and CDR2 as FYNNEI. This CDR3 has 15 amino acids. V dropped 4 bases and J dropped 7 bases, with 16 bases sitting between them. CDR3 sequence (DNA): TGTGCCAGCAGTGCCACGGGGATGATGGTCGGGGAGCTGTTTTTT. Amino acids: CASSATGMMVGELFF.